The T cell receptor (beta chain) described here comes from a study of blood T cells in healthy people across ages. The CDR3 spans 14 residues. Deletions cut 8 bases from V and 0 bases from J, with 14 bases between. Germline V gene data show CDR1 as SGHTA and CDR2 as FQGTGA. Study conclusions and caveats: Estimates of diversity drawn from one million T cells were considered underestimates.

There are many counts of this clonotype. Its antigen is currently unknown. Through a sample-barcoded 5' primer and a J-beta primer mix, a second PCR was run for roughly 6 to 12 cycles. In TCRdb, the 5' RACE reads were re-called with MiXCR into one record per CDR3 protein. The sample has fewer than 2 million distinct CDR3 sequences, about 39% seen once. The sample consisted of blood. The receptor's source is a human donor in good health. The chain couples TRBV7-3 to TRBJ2-7; D call uncertain. CDR3 loop: CASSLGPTSYEQYF. The CDR3 DNA reads as TGTGCCAGCTCCTTAGGGCCGACCTCCTACGAGCAGTACTTC.